This paragraph reports one T cell receptor (beta chain). What antigen it recognizes has not been identified. Possible read error: a much larger clone is one base away. Libraries of naive CD8 T cells were built from anywhere between about 20,000 and 1,000,000 sorted cells, with 10%, 30% or 50% of the purified RNA used. Naive CD8 T cells were FACS-sorted as CD8+CD4-CCR7+CD45RA+ on a BD FACSAria II into RLT Plus buffer. Roughly nine TCR copies' worth of Jurkat RNA were spiked into roughly 19,000-1,000,000 naive CD8 T cell samples to test detection sensitivity. CD8 T cells were enriched with RosetteSep CD8+ T Cell Enrichment Cocktail and Ficoll-Paque, followed by ACK red cell lysis. The CDR3 starts with the cysteine, ends with the phenylalanine, and has 15 residues. The sequence is cut down to CDR3 DNA, 45 bases in frame from base 1. Reading the germline V gene (reference sequence) gives CDR1 SEHNR and CDR2 FQNEAQ.

This record belongs to a study of molecular identifiers for immune sequencing clone quantification (dated by TCRdb to the late 2010s). In the study overall: For a replicate experiment, the RNA from either approximately 20,000 or 100,000 naive CD8 T cells was divided into five aliquots, and four of those aliquots went on to sequencing. This methods study benchmarked molecular-identifier clustering-based TCR repertoire sequencing (MIDCIRS) and TCR RNA copy counting, using CD8 T cells to do so.

What the study reported, not specific to this receptor: The naive libraries included spiked-in Jurkat TCR RNA (about 11 copies' worth), and this RNA is not part of the donor repertoire. A single cell's worth of spiked-in Jurkat TCR RNA was reported detectable even among approximately 930,000 naive CD8 T cells. Without barcode sub-clustering, chimeric consensus sequences inflated TCR diversity; chimeras reached as high as 47%. Identical TCR molecules sharing a barcode could cause highly expanded clone sizes to be underestimated. Modeling estimated about 3 recovered TCR RNA copies per cell, compared with about 9.8 by digital PCR, which implies about 30% capture efficiency. Clones above 20 RNA copies held over 97% of molecules in CMV-specific effector cells but under 1% in naive cells.

The library was obtained by PCR. Reads for this sample came from a NextSeq 500. Preparation of bulk TCR libraries followed a previously described approach, with the TCR primers listed in Table S5. Total RNA was purified with the Qiagen AllPrep DNA/RNA kit. Before analysis, reads from multiple sequencing runs of one library were combined. In the paper's pipeline: Reads were retained only if their TCR constant sequence matched exactly, and those retained reads were trimmed to 150 nt and grouped according to their 12-nt molecular barcodes. Reads inside each barcode group were sub-clustered using a 15% Levenshtein threshold, and a quality-weighted consensus sequence was constructed for each RNA molecule. Non-functional sequences were removed, as were lower-count sequences one edit away from another. On the basis of fitting two negative binomial distributions, barcode sub-clusters with fewer than 20% of the maximum read count were discarded. TCRdb redid the processing of the public reads, applying fastp at Q25 and MiXCR, and retained in-frame beta chains. Under each unique CDR3 protein, matching rows form one entry showing the most common genes and DNA. The V and J calls follow TCRdb's processing rather than the paper's. The sample table records over 85,000 distinct CDR3 sequences; 35% of these occur just once. The top ten constitute over 8% of the sample.

Material: naive CD8+ T cells from blood, with Jurkat cell RNA spiked in. Interpreted using the paper, the cell subset or site label stands for: FACS-sorted CD8+CD4-CCR7+CD45RA+ naive T cells. The sequence derives from a human donor in good health. Some libraries in this study had Jurkat cell RNA spiked in. The rearranged segments are TRBV7-9 and TRBJ2-7; the D assignment is uncertain and may be TRBD1 or TRBD2, with 5 bases supporting each. The CDR3 amino acid sequence is: CASSPGPKGSCEQYF. The nucleotide sequence reads as follows: TGTGCCAGCAGCCCGGGACCGAAGGGCTCCTGCGAGCAGTACTTC.